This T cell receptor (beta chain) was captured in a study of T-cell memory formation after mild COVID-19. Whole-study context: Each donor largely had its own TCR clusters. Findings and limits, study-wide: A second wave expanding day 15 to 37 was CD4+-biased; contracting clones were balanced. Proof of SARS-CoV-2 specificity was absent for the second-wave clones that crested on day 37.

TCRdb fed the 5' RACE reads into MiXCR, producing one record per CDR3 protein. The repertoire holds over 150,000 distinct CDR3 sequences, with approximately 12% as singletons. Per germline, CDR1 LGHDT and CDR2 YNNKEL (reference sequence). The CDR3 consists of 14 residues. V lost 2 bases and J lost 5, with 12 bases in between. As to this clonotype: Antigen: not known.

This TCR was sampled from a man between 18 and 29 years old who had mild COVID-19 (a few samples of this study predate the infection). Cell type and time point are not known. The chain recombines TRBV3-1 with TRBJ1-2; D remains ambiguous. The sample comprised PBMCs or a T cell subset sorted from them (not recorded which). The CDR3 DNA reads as TGTGCCAGCAGCCAATCCGGGTTTGGGTATGGCTACACCTTC. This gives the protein CASSQSGFGYGYTF. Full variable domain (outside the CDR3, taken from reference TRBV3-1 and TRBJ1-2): DTAVSQTPKYLVTQMGNDKSIKCEQNLGHDTMYWYKQDSKKFLKIMFSYNNKELIINETVPNRFSPKSPDKAHLNLHINSLELGDSAVYFCASSQSGFGYGYTFGSGTRLTVV.